The sequence of this T cell receptor (beta chain) was determined in a study of PD-1 blockade in classical Hodgkin lymphoma. V lost 0 bases, J lost 0 bases, and 9 bases lay in between. The CDR3 contains 15 residues. CDR1 is LGHNA and CDR2 is YNFKEQ in the germline V gene. Regarding this clone: What it binds is not known.

With no exception, relapse followed autologous stem cell transplantation in all patients, and brentuximab vedotin exposure varied. Assay: immunoSEQ multiplex PCR; the TCRdb copy retains only in-frame clones and omits some. The sample has 95,000 or so clones, approximately 83% seen once. General observations from the study: Undefined causes, possibly disease activity or prior therapy, underlie the repertoire differences.

Material: peripheral blood mononuclear cells (PBMCs), obtained at baseline. This TCR was recovered from a human donor with classical Hodgkin lymphoma. J is TRBJ2-7 and V is TRBV4-2, with D unclear. In DNA, the CDR3 is TGTGCCAGCAGCCAAGATCCGGTGAGCTCCTACGAGCAGTACTTC. Translated, it gives CASSQDPVSSYEQYF.